This T cell receptor (beta chain) was sequenced for a study of blood T cell repertoires in COVID-19. Assay used: immunoSEQ multiplex PCR; TCRdb lists only in-frame clones, some missing. Found here are some 340,000 clones, about four fifths of them singletons; the top ten hold around 5.1%. Adults between about 18 and 95 years of age took part from under 25 US areas. The CDR3 runs to 21 residues. CDR1 is LGHDT, CDR2 YNNKEL, per germline (reference sequence). With 0 bases removed from V and 0 bases from J, the gap between germline ends came to 21 bases. This rearrangement joins TRBV3-1 (or the pseudogene TRBV3-2) to TRBJ2-6; D perhaps matches TRBD1 (6 bases). The sequence was collected from a woman aged 45-65 years who had recovered from COVID-19. Input material: PBMCs or T cells enriched from blood (not recorded which). The CDR3 loop is CASSQDPRQEGVYSGANVLTF. The CDR3 nucleotides read TGTGCCAGCAGCCAAGATCCCAGACAGGAAGGGGTTTACTCTGGGGCCAACGTCCTGACTTTC.